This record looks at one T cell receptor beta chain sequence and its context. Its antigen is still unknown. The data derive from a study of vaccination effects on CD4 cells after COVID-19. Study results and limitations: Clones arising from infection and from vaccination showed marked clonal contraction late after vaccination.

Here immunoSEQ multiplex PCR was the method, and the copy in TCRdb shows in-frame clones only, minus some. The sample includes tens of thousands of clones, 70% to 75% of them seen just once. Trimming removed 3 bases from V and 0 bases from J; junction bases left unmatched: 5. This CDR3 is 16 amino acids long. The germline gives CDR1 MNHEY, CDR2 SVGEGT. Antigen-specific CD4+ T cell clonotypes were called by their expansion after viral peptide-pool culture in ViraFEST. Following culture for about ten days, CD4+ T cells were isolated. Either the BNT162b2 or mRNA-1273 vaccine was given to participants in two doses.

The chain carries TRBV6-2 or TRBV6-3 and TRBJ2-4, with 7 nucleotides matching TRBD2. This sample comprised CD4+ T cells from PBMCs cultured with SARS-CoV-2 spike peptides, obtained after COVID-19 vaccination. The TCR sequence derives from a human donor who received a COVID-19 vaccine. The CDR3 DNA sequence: TGTGCCAGCAGTTATCTAGCGGAAATAGCCAAAAACATTCAGTACTTC. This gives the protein CASSYLAEIAKNIQYF.